This T cell receptor beta chain was profiled in a study of blood T cell repertoires in COVID-19. Profiling relied on immunoSEQ multiplex PCR, and the TCRdb table lists in-frame clones only, not all of them. This sample yields some 29,000 clones, of which around 88% are seen a single time; around 15% belongs to the top ten. CDR3 size: 13 residues. This rearrangement joins TRBV21-1 to TRBJ1-5. TRBV21-1 constitutes a pseudogene. The clonotype comes from a human donor in a cohort sampled during active COVID-19. Input material: peripheral blood. The CDR3 loop reads CASSMRWRQPQHF. The CDR3 DNA sequence: TGTGCCAGCAGCATGAGGTGGCGGCAGCCCCAGCATTTT.